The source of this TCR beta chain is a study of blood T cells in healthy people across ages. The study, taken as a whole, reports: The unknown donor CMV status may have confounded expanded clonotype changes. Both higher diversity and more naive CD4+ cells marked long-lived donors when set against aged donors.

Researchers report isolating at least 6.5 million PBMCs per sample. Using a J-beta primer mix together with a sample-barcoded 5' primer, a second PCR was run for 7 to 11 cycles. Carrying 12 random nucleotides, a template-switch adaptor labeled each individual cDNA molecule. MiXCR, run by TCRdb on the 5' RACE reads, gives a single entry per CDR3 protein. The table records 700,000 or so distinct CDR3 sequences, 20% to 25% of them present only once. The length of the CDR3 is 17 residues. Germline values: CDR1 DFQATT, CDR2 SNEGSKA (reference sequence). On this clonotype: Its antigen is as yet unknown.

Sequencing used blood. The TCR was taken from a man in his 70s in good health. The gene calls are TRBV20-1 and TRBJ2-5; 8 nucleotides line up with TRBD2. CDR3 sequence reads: CSGVSGSKPRTQETQYF. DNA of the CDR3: TGCAGCGGTGTAAGCGGGAGCAAACCACGTACCCAAGAGACCCAGTACTTC.